The rows below give T cell receptor beta chains drawn from one sample of a study of T cell repertoires in cytomegalovirus infection. These TCRs' antigens remain unknown. TCRdb passed the reads through MiXCR, listing each CDR3 protein once. The profile shows approximately 30,000 distinct CDR3 sequences, under 20% of them singletons. Sequences were derived from CD8+ T cells from cultured PBMCs, sampled from culture after CMV antigen stimulation. These receptors were obtained from a human donor in good health (CMV status not recorded). Some clones in this sample may be carry-over from other donors' samples. Each CDR3 is given with its conserved first and last residue. Expanded clones get a size class; other rows say once, few or many, or leave the size out.

clone_size,v_call,cdr3_aa
many,TRBV28,CASSVGTSGSGNEQFF
few,TRBV7-9,CASSFGGLGNEQFF
few,TRBV2,CASKAETGNIGELFF
NA,TRBV20-1,CSAPLRAGVRPYNEQFF
NA,TRBV7-2,CASSLDYEQYF
NA,TRBV12-3/TRBV12-4,CASSFPLGQQINTGELFF
few,TRBV6-1,CASSSRAVALDGYTF
many,TRBV12-3/TRBV12-4,CASSSDTYEQYF
NA,TRBV27,CASSLGQTIYEQYF
many,TRBV4-1,CASSQRDQRTDTQYF
few,TRBV7-2,CASSFVTLSPYGYTF
few,TRBV20-1,CSARDLAGGGGYTF
NA,TRBV19,CASSIGGANYGYTF
many,TRBV11-1,CASSLPQPGQGNTEAFF
NA,TRBV11-2,CASSLFTDTQYF
many,TRBV7-2,CASSLAGWGGELFF
NA,TRBV27,CASSLSGVLVQSYNEQFF
once,TRBV20-1,CSAREGGLAGPSSYEQYF
NA,TRBV7-6,CASSLAGGASSYNEQFF
NA,TRBV6-1,CASSRGFIYEQYF
once,TRBV5-4,CASSLAGDYYNEQFF
few,TRBV11-2,CASSASGPRPQYF
few,TRBV29-1,CSAGGGSYEQYF
few,TRBV7-2,CASSLPDPTDTQYF
NA,TRBV7-2,CASSWVTMNTEAFF
few,TRBV7-8,CASSLRRLAGTQETQYF
medium-sized,TRBV7-2,CASSTTSGGSREQFF
few,TRBV2,CASRREAPKRETQYF
many,TRBV7-8,CASSPVTENYGYTF
many,TRBV12-3/TRBV12-4,CASTPSRAPYNEQFF
NA,TRBV7-8,CASSLEGAYEQYF